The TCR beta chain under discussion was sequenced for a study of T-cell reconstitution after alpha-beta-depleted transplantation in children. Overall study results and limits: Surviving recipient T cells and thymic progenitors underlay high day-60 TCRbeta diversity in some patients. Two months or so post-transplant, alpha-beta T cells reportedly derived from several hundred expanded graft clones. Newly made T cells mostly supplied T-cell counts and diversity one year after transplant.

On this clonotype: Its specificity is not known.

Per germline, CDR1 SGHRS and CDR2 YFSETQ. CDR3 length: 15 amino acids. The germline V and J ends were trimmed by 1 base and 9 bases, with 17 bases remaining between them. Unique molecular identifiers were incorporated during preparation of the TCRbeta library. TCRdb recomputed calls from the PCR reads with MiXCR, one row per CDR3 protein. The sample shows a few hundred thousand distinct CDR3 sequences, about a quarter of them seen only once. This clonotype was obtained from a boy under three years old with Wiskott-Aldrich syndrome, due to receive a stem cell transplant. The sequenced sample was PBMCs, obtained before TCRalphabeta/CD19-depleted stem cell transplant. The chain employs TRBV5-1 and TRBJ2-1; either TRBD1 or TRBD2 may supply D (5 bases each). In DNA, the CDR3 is TGCGCCAGCAGCTTGAAGGGACCATCCGGCGGTGAGCAGTTCTTC. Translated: CASSLKGPSGGEQFF.